Following are 4 T cell receptor beta chains from one sample sequenced in a study of Ad26.COV2.S vaccination and SARS-CoV-2 variants. Sequenced by immunoSEQ multiplex PCR; TCRdb stores in-frame clones only, minus some. The repertoire holds approximately 340,000 clones, with 92% as singletons. The sample here was peripheral blood, taken after recovery from COVID-19. These receptors were collected from a human donor who had recovered from COVID-19.

This sequence joins TRBV29-1 and TRBJ1-4; possibly TRBD1 for D (5 bases). V shed 6 bases and J shed 11 bases, with 22 bases lying between them. The length of the CDR3 is 14 residues. From germline, CDR1 is SQVTM and CDR2 ANQGSEA. CDR3 nucleotides: TGCAGCGTCTTACGCCGGGACGGAAATCTTAAACTGTTTTTT. Its translation is CSVLRRDGNLKLFF.

Here the CDR3 reads CASSRDSGGDGYTF. As DNA, the CDR3 is TGTGCCAGCAGCCGGGACTCAGGGGGAGATGGCTACACCTTC. V usage is TRBV7-2 and J usage is TRBJ1-2, with 7 bases aligning to TRBD1. CDR1 and CDR2 from the germline V gene are SGHTA and FQGNSA. Trimming took 5 bases from V and 6 from J; bases not matched to a gene: 9. The length of the CDR3 is 14 residues.

The chain has TRBV29-1 and TRBJ1-1, with a weak D call TRBD1 (5 bases). Germline V gives CDR1 SQVTM, CDR2 ANQGSEA. V lost 4 bases to trimming and J lost 4 bases, with 7 bases between them. The length of the CDR3 is 11 residues. CDR3 DNA: TGCAGCGTTGTGAGGGGCACTGAAGCTTTCTTT. Translating gives CSVVRGTEAFF.

The chain uses TRBV6-5 and TRBJ2-7; D remains unclear. The germline gives CDR1 MNHEY, CDR2 SVGAGI. This CDR3 region has 14 residues. V lost 5 bases, J lost 3 bases, and 14 bases lay in between. The chain's CDR3 is CASSPTYARYEQYF. The DNA for the CDR3 is TGTGCCAGCAGTCCCACCTATGCCCGCTACGAGCAGTACTTC.